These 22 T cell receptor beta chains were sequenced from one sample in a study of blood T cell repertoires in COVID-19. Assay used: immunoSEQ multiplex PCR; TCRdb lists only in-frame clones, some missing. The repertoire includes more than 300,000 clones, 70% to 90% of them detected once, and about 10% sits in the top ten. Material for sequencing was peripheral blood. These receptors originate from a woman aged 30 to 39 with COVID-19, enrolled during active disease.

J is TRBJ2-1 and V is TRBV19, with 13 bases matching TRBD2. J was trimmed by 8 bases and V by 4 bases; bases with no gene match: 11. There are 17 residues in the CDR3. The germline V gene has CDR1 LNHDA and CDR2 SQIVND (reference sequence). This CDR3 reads CASSTFLTSGRSHEQFF. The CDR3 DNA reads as TGTGCCAGTAGTACCTTTCTGACTAGCGGGAGGTCTCATGAGCAGTTCTTC.

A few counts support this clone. The CDR3 sequence is CASSYSRSGANVLTF. CDR3 DNA: TGTGCCAGCAGTTACAGCCGCTCTGGGGCCAACGTCCTGACTTTC. The chain uses TRBV5-4 and TRBJ2-6, with D uncertain. The CDR3 covers 15 residues. The V end was cut by 5 bases, the J end by 0 bases, with 9 bases between. Germline V gene sequence: CDR1 SGHNT, CDR2 YYREEE (reference sequence).

In DNA form, the CDR3 reads TGTGCCACCAGTGACCTAGCGGGACTTGGGGCCCACAATGAGCAGTTCTTC. This sequence encodes CATSDLAGLGAHNEQFF. This rearrangement joins TRBV24-1 to TRBJ2-1; 9 nucleotides agree with TRBD2. The germline CDR1 and CDR2 sequences are KGHDR and SFDVKD. The length of the CDR3 is 17 residues. The ends lost 4 bases at V and 5 bases at J; junction bases unmatched: 11.

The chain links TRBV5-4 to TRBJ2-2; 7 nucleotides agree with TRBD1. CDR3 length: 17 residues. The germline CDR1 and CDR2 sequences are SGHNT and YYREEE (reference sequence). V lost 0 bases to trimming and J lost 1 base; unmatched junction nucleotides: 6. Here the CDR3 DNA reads TGTGCCAGCAGCTTGGTCTCGGCAGGGGGGAACACCGGGGAGCTGTTTTTT. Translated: CASSLVSAGGNTGELFF.

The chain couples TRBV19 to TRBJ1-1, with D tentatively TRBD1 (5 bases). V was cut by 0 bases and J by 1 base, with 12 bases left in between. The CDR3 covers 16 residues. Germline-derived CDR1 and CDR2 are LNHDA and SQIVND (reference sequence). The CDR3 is CASSIDPDRRNTEAFF. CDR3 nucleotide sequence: TGTGCCAGTAGTATAGACCCCGACAGAAGGAACACTGAAGCTTTCTTT.

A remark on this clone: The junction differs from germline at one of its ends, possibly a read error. CDR3 bases: TGTGCCAGCAGTTTATCCAGGGTGCATCTCTTC. This gives the protein CASSLSRVHLF. The chain links TRBV28 to TRBJ1-2; a weak D match, TRBD1 (5 bases). CDR3 length equals 11 residues. In germline, CDR1 is MDHEN, CDR2 SYDVKM.

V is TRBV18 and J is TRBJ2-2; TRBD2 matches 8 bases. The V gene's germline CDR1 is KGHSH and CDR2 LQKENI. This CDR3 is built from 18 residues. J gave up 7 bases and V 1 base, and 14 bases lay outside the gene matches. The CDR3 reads CASSPLTGSGSPSGELFF. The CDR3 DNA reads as TGTGCCAGCTCACCACTGACTGGGAGCGGGAGTCCTAGCGGGGAGCTGTTTTTT.

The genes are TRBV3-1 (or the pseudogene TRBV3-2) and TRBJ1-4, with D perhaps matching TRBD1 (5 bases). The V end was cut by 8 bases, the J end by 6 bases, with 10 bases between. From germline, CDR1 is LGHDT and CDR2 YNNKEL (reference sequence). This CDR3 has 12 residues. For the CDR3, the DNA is TGTGCCAGCTGTACAGGCGATGAAAAACTGTTTTTT. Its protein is CASCTGDEKLFF.

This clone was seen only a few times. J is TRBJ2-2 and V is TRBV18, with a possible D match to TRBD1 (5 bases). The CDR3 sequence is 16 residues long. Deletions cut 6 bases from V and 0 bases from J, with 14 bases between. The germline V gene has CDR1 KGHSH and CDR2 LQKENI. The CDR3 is CASSPGVRANTGELFF. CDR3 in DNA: TGTGCCAGCTCCCCCGGCGTCAGGGCGAACACCGGGGAGCTGTTTTTT.

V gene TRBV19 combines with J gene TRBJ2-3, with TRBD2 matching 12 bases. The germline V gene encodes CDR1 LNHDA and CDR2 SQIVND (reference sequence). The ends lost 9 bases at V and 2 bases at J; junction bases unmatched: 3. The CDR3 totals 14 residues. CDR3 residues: CASLAGGSTDTQYF. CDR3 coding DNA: TGTGCCAGCCTAGCGGGAGGGTCCACAGATACGCAGTATTTT.

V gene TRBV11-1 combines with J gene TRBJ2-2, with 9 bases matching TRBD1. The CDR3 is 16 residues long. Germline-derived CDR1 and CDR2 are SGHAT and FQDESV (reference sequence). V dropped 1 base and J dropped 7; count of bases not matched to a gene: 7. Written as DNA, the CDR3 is TGTGCCAGCAGCTTAGTAGGGACAGGGCAGATCGGGGAGCTGTTTTTT. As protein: CASSLVGTGQIGELFF.

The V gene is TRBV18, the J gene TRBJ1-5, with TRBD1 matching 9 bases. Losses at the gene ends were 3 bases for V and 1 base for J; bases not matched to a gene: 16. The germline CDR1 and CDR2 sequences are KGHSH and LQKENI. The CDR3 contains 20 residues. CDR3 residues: CASSPSFPGQGLSSNQPQHF. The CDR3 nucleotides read TGTGCCAGCTCACCTTCTTTCCCGGGACAGGGATTATCAAGCAATCAGCCCCAGCATTTT.

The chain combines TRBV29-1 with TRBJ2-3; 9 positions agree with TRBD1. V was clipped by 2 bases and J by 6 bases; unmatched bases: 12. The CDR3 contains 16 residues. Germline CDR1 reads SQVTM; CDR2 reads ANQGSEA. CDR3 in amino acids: CSVESPGQGSLDTQYF. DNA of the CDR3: TGCAGCGTTGAAAGCCCCGGACAGGGGAGTTTGGATACGCAGTATTTT.

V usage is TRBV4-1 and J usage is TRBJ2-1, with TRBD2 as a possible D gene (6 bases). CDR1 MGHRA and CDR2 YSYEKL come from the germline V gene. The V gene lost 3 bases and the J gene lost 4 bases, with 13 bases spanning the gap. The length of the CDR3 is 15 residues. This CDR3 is CASSHFPGTYNEQFF. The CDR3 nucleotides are TGCGCCAGCAGCCACTTCCCCGGGACTTACAATGAGCAGTTCTTC.

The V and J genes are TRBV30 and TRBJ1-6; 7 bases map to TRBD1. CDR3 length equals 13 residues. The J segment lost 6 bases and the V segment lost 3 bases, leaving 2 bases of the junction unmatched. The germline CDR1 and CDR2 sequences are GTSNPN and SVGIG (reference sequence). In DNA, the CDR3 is TGTGCCTGGAGGAGGGACAGTAATTCACCCCTCCACTTT. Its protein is CAWRRDSNSPLHF. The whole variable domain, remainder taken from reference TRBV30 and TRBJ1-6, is SQTIHQWPATLVQPVGSPLSLECTVEGTSNPNLYWYRQAAGRGLQLLFYSVGIGQISSEVPQNLSASRPQDRQFILSSKKLLLSDSGFYLCAWRRDSNSPLHFGNGTRLTVT.

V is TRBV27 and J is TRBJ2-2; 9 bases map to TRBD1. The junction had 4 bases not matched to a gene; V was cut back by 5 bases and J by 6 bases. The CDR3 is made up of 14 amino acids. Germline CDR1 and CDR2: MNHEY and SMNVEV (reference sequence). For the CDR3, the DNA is TGTGCCAGCAGTAAGGACAGGGGCCCCGGGGAGCTGTTTTTT. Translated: CASSKDRGPGELFF.

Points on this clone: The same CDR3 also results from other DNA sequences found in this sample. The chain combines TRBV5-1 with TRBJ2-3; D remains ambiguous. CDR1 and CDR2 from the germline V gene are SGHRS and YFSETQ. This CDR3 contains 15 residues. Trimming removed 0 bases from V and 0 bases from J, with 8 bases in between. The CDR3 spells CASSLGGTSTDTQYF. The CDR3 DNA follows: TGCGCCAGCAGCTTGGGCGGAACTAGCACAGATACGCAGTATTTT.

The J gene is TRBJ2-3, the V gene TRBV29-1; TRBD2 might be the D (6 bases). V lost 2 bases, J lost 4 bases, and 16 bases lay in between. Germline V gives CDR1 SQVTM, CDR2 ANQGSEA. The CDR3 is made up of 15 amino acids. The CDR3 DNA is TGCAGCGTTGAACGCGGGATGGGAGTTGCAGATACGCAGTATTTT. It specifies CSVERGMGVADTQYF.

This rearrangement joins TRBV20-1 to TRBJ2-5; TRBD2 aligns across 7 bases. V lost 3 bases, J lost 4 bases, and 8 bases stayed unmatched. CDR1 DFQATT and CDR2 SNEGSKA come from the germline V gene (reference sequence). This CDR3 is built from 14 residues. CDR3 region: CSASYSGTPETQYF. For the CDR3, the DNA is TGCAGTGCTAGTTACAGCGGGACGCCAGAGACCCAGTACTTC.

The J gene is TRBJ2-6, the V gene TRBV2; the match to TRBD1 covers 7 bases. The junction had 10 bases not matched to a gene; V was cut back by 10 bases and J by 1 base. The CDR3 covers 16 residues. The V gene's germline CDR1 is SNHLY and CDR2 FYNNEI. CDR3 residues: CATTGELQSGANVLTF. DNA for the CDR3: TGTGCCACCACAGGGGAGCTGCAGTCTGGGGCCAACGTCCTGACTTTC.

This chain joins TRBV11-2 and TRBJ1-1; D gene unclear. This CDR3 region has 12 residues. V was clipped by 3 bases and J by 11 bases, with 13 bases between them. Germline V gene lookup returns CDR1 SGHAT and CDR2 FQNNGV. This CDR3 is CASSFSTSRAFF. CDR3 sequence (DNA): TGTGCCAGCAGCTTCTCGACGTCGCGGGCTTTCTTT.

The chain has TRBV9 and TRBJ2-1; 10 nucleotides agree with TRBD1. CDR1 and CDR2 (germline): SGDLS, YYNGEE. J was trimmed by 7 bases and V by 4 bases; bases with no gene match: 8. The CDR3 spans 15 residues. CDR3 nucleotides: TGTGCCAGCAGCATATGGACAGGGGGAGGAAATGAGCAGTTCTTC. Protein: CASSIWTGGGNEQFF.